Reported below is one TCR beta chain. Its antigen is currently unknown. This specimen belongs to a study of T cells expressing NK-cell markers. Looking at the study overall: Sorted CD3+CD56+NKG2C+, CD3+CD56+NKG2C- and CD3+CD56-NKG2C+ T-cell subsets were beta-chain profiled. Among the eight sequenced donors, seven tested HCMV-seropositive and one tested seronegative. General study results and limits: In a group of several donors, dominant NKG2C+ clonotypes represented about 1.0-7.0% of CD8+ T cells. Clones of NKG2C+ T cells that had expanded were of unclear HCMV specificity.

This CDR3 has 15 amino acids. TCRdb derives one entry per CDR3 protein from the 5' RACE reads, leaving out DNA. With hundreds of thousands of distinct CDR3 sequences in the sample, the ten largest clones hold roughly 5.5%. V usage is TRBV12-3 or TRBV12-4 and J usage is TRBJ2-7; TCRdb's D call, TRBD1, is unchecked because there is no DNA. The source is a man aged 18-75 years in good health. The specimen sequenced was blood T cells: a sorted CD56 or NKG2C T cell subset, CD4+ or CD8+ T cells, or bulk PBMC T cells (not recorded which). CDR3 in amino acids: CASSTLRQGAYEQYF.